The clone carrying this T cell receptor (beta chain) appeared a few times. V lost 2 bases, J lost 3 bases, and 10 bases lay in between. This CDR3 region has 15 residues. Germline CDR1 and CDR2: SGHTA and FQGNSA. This specimen belongs to a study of T cell responses to AZD1222 COVID-19 vaccine. TCRdb's copy holds only in-frame clones and misses some; the assay was immunoSEQ multiplex PCR. This table holds some 70,000 clones, around 80% found once. The source was peripheral blood, collected 28 days after the second AZD1222 dose. This chain joins TRBV7-2 and TRBJ2-2; D remains unclear. This TCR was sampled from an adult who received the AZD1222 COVID-19 vaccine. The chain's CDR3 is CASSLQFGDTGELFF. The DNA of the CDR3 is TGTGCCAGCAGCTTACAGTTCGGAGACACCGGGGAGCTGTTTTTT.